One sample yielded the 27 T cell receptor beta chains listed below, sequenced in a study of shared clonotypes between healthy human individuals. Sequenced by immunoSEQ multiplex PCR; TCRdb stores in-frame clones only, minus some. The sample records 450,000 or so clones, roughly three quarters being singletons. Material for sequencing was PBMCs. These receptors were collected from a woman in her thirties or forties in good health. Some clones in this sample may be carry-over from other donors' samples.

The V call is TRBV19, the J call TRBJ1-2; 8 bases align to TRBD1. Germline CDR1 reads LNHDA; CDR2 reads SQIVND (reference sequence). The CDR3 has 15 amino acids. With V trimmed by 2 bases and J by 2 bases, 4 bases remained unmatched. CDR3 bases: TGTGCCAGTAGTATAAATGCAGGGGGCAACTATGGCTACACCTTC. It codes for CASSINAGGNYGYTF.

The rearrangement uses TRBV5-1 and TRBJ2-7; D perhaps matches TRBD2 (5 bases). The CDR3 is 14 amino acids. Germline CDR1 and CDR2: SGHRS and YFSETQ. Trimming pared 2 bases from V and 0 bases from J, leaving 9 bases between. CDR3 nucleotides: TGCGCCAGCAGCTTTACCGGGGACTCCTACGAGCAGTACTTC. Amino acids: CASSFTGDSYEQYF.

This clone was counted ten times or more. The rearrangement uses TRBV6-5 and TRBJ2-1; 8 bases line up with TRBD2. The germline V gene encodes CDR1 MNHEY and CDR2 SVGAGI. After removal of 4 bases from V and 7 bases from J, the junction contained 12 bases not matched to a gene. This CDR3 is 16 amino acids long. CDR3 sequence reads: CASSSPRSGRLNEQFF. CDR3 DNA: TGTGCCAGCAGTTCCCCTCGCAGCGGGAGACTGAATGAGCAGTTCTTC.

The rearrangement links TRBV7-9 to TRBJ2-7; the D gene is possibly TRBD2 (6 bases). Trimming took off 5 bases at V and 2 bases at J, with 19 bases between the two ends. The germline V gene encodes CDR1 SEHNR and CDR2 FQNEAQ (reference sequence). The CDR3 has 16 residues. The CDR3 protein is CASSDIAGSPTYEQYF. CDR3 sequence (DNA): TGTGCCAGCAGCGACATAGCCGGGAGCCCTACCTACGAGCAGTACTTC.

This chain connects TRBV29-1 to TRBJ2-7, with TRBD1 as a possible D gene (6 bases). CDR3 size: 13 residues. CDR1 and CDR2 (germline): SQVTM, ANQGSEA. V shed 4 bases and J shed 3 bases, with 13 bases lying between them. The CDR3, as DNA: TGCAGCGTTGGAAACTCAGGGGACTACGAGCAGTACTTC. This translates into CSVGNSGDYEQYF.

The chain links TRBV2 to TRBJ1-4, with D unresolved. Germline values: CDR1 SNHLY, CDR2 FYNNEI. The V gene lost 3 bases and the J gene lost 5 bases, with 16 bases spanning the gap. This CDR3 has 16 residues. The CDR3 here is CASSDSPRRRNEKLFF. Written as DNA, the CDR3 is TGTGCCAGCAGTGATTCCCCACGAAGGAGGAATGAAAAACTGTTTTTT.

V usage is TRBV7-9 and J usage is TRBJ1-1; D call uncertain. CDR3 length equals 15 residues. Trimming removed 7 bases from V and 0 bases from J, with 15 bases in between. Germline CDR1 reads SEHNR; CDR2 reads FQNEAQ (reference sequence). CDR3 protein: CASNPGAPMNTEAFF. As DNA, the CDR3 is TGTGCCAGCAACCCAGGAGCCCCTATGAACACTGAAGCTTTCTTT.

This chain joins TRBV7-8 and TRBJ2-6; TRBD2 aligns across 14 bases. The length of the CDR3 is 18 residues. V gave up 3 bases and J gave up 1 base; unmatched junction bases: 2. Looked up from germline, CDR1 is SGHVS and CDR2 is FQNEAQ. The CDR3 coding sequence is TGTGCCAGCAGCTTGGGACTAGCGGGAGTTTCTGGGGCCAACGTCCTGACTTTC. Its translation is CASSLGLAGVSGANVLTF.

Points on this clone: An end of the junction does not agree with germline; a read error may underlie this. The DNA of the CDR3 is TGTGCCAGCAGTTTATTTGGACAGACTTACGGGCAGTACTTC. This sequence encodes CASSLFGQTYGQYF. This chain connects TRBV28 to TRBJ2-7, with a possible D match to TRBD1 (6 bases). The CDR3 extends over 14 amino acids. Per the germline V gene, CDR1 is MDHEN and CDR2 is SYDVKM.

The rearrangement joins TRBV15 to TRBJ2-5; D possibly corresponds to TRBD2 (6 bases). The CDR3 covers 13 residues. The V and J ends lost 0 bases and 4 bases respectively, with 6 bases between them. CDR1 LNHNV and CDR2 YYDKDF come from the germline V gene (reference sequence). CDR3 region: CATSRETRETQYF. The CDR3 region has the DNA TGTGCCACCAGCAGAGAGACTAGAGAGACCCAGTACTTC. Filled out from reference TRBV15 and TRBJ2-5, the complete variable domain reads DAMVIQNPRYQVTQFGKPVTLSCSQTLNHNVMYWYQQKSSQAPKLLFHYYDKDFNNEADTPDNFQSRRPNTSFCFLDIRSPGLGDTAMYLCATSRETRETQYFGPGTRLLVL.

Concerning this clone: This likely traces to a read error, being one base from a far larger clone. J is TRBJ2-7 and V is TRBV10-2, with a tentative D call TRBD2 (5 bases). Per germline, CDR1 WSHSY and CDR2 SAAADI. The CDR3 is 14 amino acids. The V and J ends lost 8 bases and 0 bases respectively, with 14 bases between them. The CDR3 sequence: CASCGLASSYEQYF. The CDR3 DNA reads as TGCGCCAGCTGCGGACTGGCCAGCTCCTACGAGCAGTACTTC.

In regard to this clone: A single base is all that separates this from a far larger clone, so a read error is likely. This chain links TRBV10-3 with TRBJ1-5; D gene ambiguous. Germline CDR1 reads ENHRY; CDR2 reads SYGVKD. Trimming took 0 bases from V and 11 from J, leaving 17 bases between them. The CDR3 totals 15 residues. CDR3 protein: CAISESLNTRGAQHF. CDR3 nucleotide sequence: TGTGCCATCAGTGAGTCGCTGAACACCCGCGGCGCCCAGCATTTT.

The gene calls are TRBV2 and TRBJ1-3, with a possible D match to TRBD1 (5 bases). Germline CDR1 is SNHLY and CDR2 is FYNNEI. Trimming removed 6 bases at V and 0 bases at J, with 9 bases between. The CDR3 totals 14 residues. CDR3 amino acids: CASRGTLSGNTIYF. The CDR3 coding sequence is TGTGCCAGCAGGGGGACGCTCTCTGGAAACACCATATATTTT.

The chain combines TRBV2 with TRBJ2-2; TRBD2 agrees at 8 bases. This CDR3 spans 15 amino acids. The germline CDR1 and CDR2 sequences are SNHLY and FYNNEI. V gave up 8 bases and J gave up 1 base; unmatched junction bases: 6. The CDR3 reads CASGGLGKNTGELFF. The DNA of the CDR3 is TGTGCCAGCGGGGGACTAGGAAAGAACACCGGGGAGCTGTTTTTT.

The CDR3 DNA is TGTGCCAGCAGCTTGGTAGCGGGAGGAGATACGCAGTATTTT. The encoded protein is CASSLVAGGDTQYF. The chain combines TRBV5-6 with TRBJ2-3; 10 nucleotides align to TRBD2. The CDR3 runs 14 residues. Germline CDR1 is SGHDT and CDR2 is YYEEEE. Losses at the gene ends were 0 bases for V and 5 bases for J; bases not matched to a gene: 0. The full variable domain, with the rest looked up from reference TRBV5-6 and TRBJ2-3, is DAGVTQSPTHLIKTRGQQVTLRCSPKSGHDTVSWYQQALGQGPQFIFQYYEEEERQRGNFPDRFSGHQFPNYSSELNVNALLLGDSALYLCASSLVAGGDTQYFGPGTRLTVL.

The rearrangement links TRBV19 to TRBJ2-1; 10 bases are shared with TRBD2. The V gene end was trimmed by 10 bases and the J gene end by 0 bases; junction bases not matched to a gene: 3. The CDR3 covers 14 residues. Germline CDR1 and CDR2: LNHDA and SQIVND (reference sequence). For the CDR3, the DNA is TGTGCCACCCGGACTAGCGGCTCCTACAATGAGCAGTTCTTC. Protein: CATRTSGSYNEQFF.

This clone was found once. This chain joins TRBV27 and TRBJ1-2, with 8 bases lining up with TRBD1. In germline, CDR1 is MNHEY, CDR2 SMNVEV (reference sequence). The ends lost 6 bases at V and 4 bases at J; junction bases unmatched: 10. CDR3 length: 15 residues. CDR3 in DNA: TGTGCCAGCAGCCCCGGGACAGGTCATTTCTATGGCTACACCTTC. The encoded protein is CASSPGTGHFYGYTF.

This clone was observed a single time. The chain combines TRBV7-9 with TRBJ2-7; TRBD1 matches 12 bases. With V trimmed by 5 bases and J by 6 bases, 8 bases remained unmatched. CDR1 and CDR2 (germline): SEHNR, FQNEAQ (reference sequence). The CDR3 runs 15 residues. The CDR3 reads CASSPSGTGGGEQYF. CDR3 bases: TGTGCCAGCAGCCCATCCGGGACAGGGGGCGGCGAGCAGTACTTC.

The rearrangement uses TRBV2 and TRBJ1-1, with D perhaps matching TRBD1 (5 bases). This CDR3 has 13 amino acids. Germline V gene lookup returns CDR1 SNHLY and CDR2 FYNNEI. V lost 7 bases, J lost 1 base, and 10 bases lay in between. This chain's CDR3 is CASMEGENTEAFF. CDR3 DNA sequence: TGTGCCAGCATGGAAGGGGAGAACACTGAAGCTTTCTTT.

This clone was detected once. A much larger clone differs from this one at a single base, so this may be a read error. The V call is TRBV5-1, the J call TRBJ1-3, with a possible D match to TRBD1 (5 bases). Germline CDR1 SGHRS, CDR2 YFSETQ. The CDR3 length is 15 residues. The CDR3 loop reads CASSLGGGSGNAIYF. CDR3 in DNA: TGCGCCAGCAGCTTAGGCGGGGGTTCAGGAAACGCCATATATTTT.

V gene TRBV7-9 combines with J gene TRBJ2-3; no firm D call. The germline V gene has CDR1 SEHNR and CDR2 FQNEAQ (reference sequence). The CDR3 covers 13 residues. Trimming pared 3 bases from V and 0 bases from J, leaving 4 bases between. The CDR3: CASSFSSTDTQYF. The CDR3 DNA sequence: TGTGCCAGCAGCTTTTCTAGCACAGATACGCAGTATTTT.

V gene TRBV6-6 combines with J gene TRBJ2-7, with TRBD2 identical over 9 bases. Germline assignment: CDR1 MNHNY and CDR2 SVGAGI (reference sequence). CDR3 length: 13 residues. The junction had 5 bases not matched to a gene; V was cut back by 6 bases and J by 5 bases. Written as DNA, the CDR3 is TGTGCCAGCAGGTCCGGGACTAGCAACGAGCAGTACTTC. Protein sequence: CASRSGTSNEQYF.

The chain uses TRBV5-1 and TRBJ2-2, with 10 bases fitting TRBD1. The CDR3 runs 16 residues. Unmatched junction bases numbered 8, after V lost 4 bases and J lost 5 bases. The germline gives CDR1 SGHRS, CDR2 YFSETQ. This CDR3 reads CASSPSGTGATGELFF. The CDR3 DNA sequence: TGCGCCAGCAGCCCCTCCGGGACAGGGGCAACCGGGGAGCTGTTTTTT.

This clone was counted a single time. The chain uses TRBV27 and TRBJ2-5, with TRBD2 matching over 11 bases. The CDR3 runs to 16 residues. From germline, CDR1 is MNHEY and CDR2 SMNVEV (reference sequence). J gave up 5 bases and V 8 bases, and 13 bases lay outside the gene matches. CDR3 coding DNA: TGTGCCAGCTGGGGGATTAGCGGGAGGGCGTGGGAGACCCAGTACTTC. Amino acids: CASWGISGRAWETQYF.

The chain couples TRBV6-5 to TRBJ2-7; D possibly uses TRBD1 or TRBD2 (6 bases each). Trimming took off 2 bases at V and 3 bases at J, with 17 bases between the two ends. The CDR3 length is 16 residues. CDR1 MNHEY and CDR2 SVGAGI come from the germline V gene. CDR3 DNA: TGTGCCAGCAGTTACACCTGGGGGGACACCGACTACGAGCAGTACTTC. Translated, it gives CASSYTWGDTDYEQYF.

The chain couples TRBV10-3 to TRBJ2-3; 7 nucleotides align to TRBD2. Trimming at V came to 6 bases and at J to 0 bases, leaving 3 bases not matched to a gene. The CDR3 extends over 14 amino acids. Germline CDR1 and CDR2: ENHRY and SYGVKD. The CDR3 bases are TGTGCCATCAGGCCGGGACTAAGCACAGATACGCAGTATTTT. It is translated as CAIRPGLSTDTQYF.

The chain couples TRBV11-3 to TRBJ2-7; 7 positions match TRBD1. Trimming at V came to 11 bases and at J to 9 bases, leaving 16 bases not matched to a gene. Germline CDR1 and CDR2: SGHNT and YENEEA. The CDR3 totals 13 residues. CDR3 amino acids: CASSEGTAGGQYF. The CDR3 DNA reads as TGTGCCTCCTCAGAGGGGACAGCAGGGGGGCAGTACTTC.